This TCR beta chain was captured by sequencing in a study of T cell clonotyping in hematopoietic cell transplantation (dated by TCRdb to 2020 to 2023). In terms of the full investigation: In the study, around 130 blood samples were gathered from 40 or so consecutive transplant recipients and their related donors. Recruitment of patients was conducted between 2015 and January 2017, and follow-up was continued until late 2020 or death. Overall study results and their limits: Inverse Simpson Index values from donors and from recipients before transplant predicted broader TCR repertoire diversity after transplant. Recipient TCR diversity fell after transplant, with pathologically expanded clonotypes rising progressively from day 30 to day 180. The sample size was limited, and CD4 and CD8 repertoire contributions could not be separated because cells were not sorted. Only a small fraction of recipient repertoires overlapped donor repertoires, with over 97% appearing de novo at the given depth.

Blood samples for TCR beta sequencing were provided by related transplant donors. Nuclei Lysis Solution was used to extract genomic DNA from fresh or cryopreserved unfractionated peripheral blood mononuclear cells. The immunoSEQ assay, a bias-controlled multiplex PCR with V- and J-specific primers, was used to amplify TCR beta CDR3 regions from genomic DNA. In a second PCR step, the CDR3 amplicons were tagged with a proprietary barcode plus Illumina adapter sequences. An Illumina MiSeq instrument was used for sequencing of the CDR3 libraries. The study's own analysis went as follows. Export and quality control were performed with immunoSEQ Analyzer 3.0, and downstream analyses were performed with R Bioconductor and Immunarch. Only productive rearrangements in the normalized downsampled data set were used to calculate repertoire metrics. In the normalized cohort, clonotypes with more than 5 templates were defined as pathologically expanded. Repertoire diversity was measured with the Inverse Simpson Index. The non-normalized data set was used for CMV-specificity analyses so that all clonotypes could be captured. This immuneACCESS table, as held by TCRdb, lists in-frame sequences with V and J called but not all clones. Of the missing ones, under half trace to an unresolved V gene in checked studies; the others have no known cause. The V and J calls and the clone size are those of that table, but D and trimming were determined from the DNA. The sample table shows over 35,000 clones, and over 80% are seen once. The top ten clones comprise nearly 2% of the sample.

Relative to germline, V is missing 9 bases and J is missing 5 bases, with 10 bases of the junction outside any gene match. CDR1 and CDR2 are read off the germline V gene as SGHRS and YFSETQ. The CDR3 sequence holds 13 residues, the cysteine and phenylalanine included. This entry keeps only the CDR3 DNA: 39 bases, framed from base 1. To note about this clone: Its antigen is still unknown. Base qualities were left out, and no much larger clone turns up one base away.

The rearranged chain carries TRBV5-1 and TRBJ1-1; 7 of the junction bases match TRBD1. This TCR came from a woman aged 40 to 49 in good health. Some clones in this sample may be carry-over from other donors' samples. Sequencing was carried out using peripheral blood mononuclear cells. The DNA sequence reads TGCGCCACCAAACAGGGGTCCGGGACTGAAGCTTTCTTT. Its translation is CATKQGSGTEAFF.